These 25 T cell receptor beta chains share one sample of origin, sequenced in a study of blood T cell repertoires in COVID-19. Only in-frame clones appear in the TCRdb table, and some are missing; sequencing was by immunoSEQ multiplex PCR. The top ten hold over 2% of the sample, which has 300,000 to 450,000 clones, approximately 89% seen once. Sequenced input: peripheral blood. These receptors were taken from a woman aged 55-69 years with COVID-19, enrolled during active disease.

The chain combines TRBV13 with TRBJ2-7; D not certain. This CDR3 has 12 amino acids. The germline V gene encodes CDR1 PRHDT and CDR2 FYEKMQ (reference sequence). The ends were cut back, 8 bases at V and 5 bases at J, with 13 bases in the middle. The CDR3 loop reads CASSLGNNEQYF. CDR3 sequence (DNA): TGTGCCAGCTCCTTGGGCAACAACGAGCAGTACTTC.

V usage is TRBV27 and J usage is TRBJ2-1, with D unresolved. Trimming shortened V by 3 bases and J by 4 bases, and 10 bases separated the two germline ends. CDR3 size: 14 residues. Per germline, CDR1 MNHEY and CDR2 SMNVEV (reference sequence). Here the CDR3 reads CASSFGTRYNEQFF. CDR3 coding DNA: TGTGCCAGCAGTTTCGGTACCCGTTACAATGAGCAGTTCTTC.

V is TRBV7-3 and J is TRBJ1-6; possibly TRBD1 for D (5 bases). This CDR3 region has 15 residues. Germline V gives CDR1 SGHTA, CDR2 FQGTGA. V was trimmed by 4 bases and J by 7 bases, leaving 14 bases between them. This CDR3 is CASSSGLEGNSPLHF. The CDR3, as DNA: TGTGCCAGCAGCTCCGGATTGGAGGGGAATTCACCCCTCCACTTT.

The CDR3 nucleotides are TGTGCCAGCAGTTATTTGGGACAGGGGTCCTACGAGCAGTACTTC. Translation gives CASSYLGQGSYEQYF. This chain joins TRBV27 and TRBJ2-7; 10 nucleotides agree with TRBD1. The V gene end was trimmed by 4 bases and the J gene end by 1 base; junction bases not matched to a gene: 4. Germline V gene sequence: CDR1 MNHEY, CDR2 SMNVEV (reference sequence). The CDR3 has 15 amino acids.

V is TRBV9 and J is TRBJ2-5, with D perhaps matching TRBD2 (5 bases). V was pared by 4 bases and J by 5 bases, with 18 bases between. This CDR3 is 15 amino acids long. Germline V gene lookup returns CDR1 SGDLS and CDR2 YYNGEE. The CDR3 DNA reads TGTGCCAGCAGCCCCCCCGGAACAAGAGGGGAGACCCAGTACTTC. Translated: CASSPPGTRGETQYF.

The rearrangement joins TRBV5-8 to TRBJ1-2; D is perhaps TRBD1 (6 bases). The CDR3 runs 14 residues. Germline CDR1 is SGHTS and CDR2 is YDEGEE. V was shortened by 3 bases and J by 4 bases, with 13 bases between the two germline ends. CDR3 DNA sequence: TGTGCCAGCAGCTCCAGTAGGGGGATCTATGGCTACACCTTC. It codes for CASSSSRGIYGYTF. Full variable domain (outside the CDR3, taken from reference TRBV5-8 and TRBJ1-2): EAGVTQSPTHLIKTRGQQATLRCSPISGHTSVYWYQQALGLGLQFLLWYDEGEERNRGNFPPRFSGRQFPNYSSELNVNALELEDSALYLCASSSSRGIYGYTFGSGTRLTVV.

The chain has TRBV5-1 and TRBJ1-4, with D perhaps matching TRBD1 (6 bases). In germline, CDR1 is SGHRS, CDR2 YFSETQ. V lost 5 bases, J lost 3 bases, and 17 bases lay in between. The CDR3 consists of 16 residues. Here the CDR3 DNA reads TGCGCCAGCAGTCGTACCCAGGGGACCCCTAATGAAAAACTGTTTTTT. The encoded protein is CASSRTQGTPNEKLFF.

The chain has TRBV2 and TRBJ2-7; TRBD2 matches at 13 bases. V dropped 5 bases and J dropped 2; count of bases not matched to a gene: 3. The CDR3 loop spans 15 amino acids. Germline values: CDR1 SNHLY, CDR2 FYNNEI. The chain's CDR3 is CASSRLAGGPYEQYF. In DNA form, the CDR3 reads TGTGCCAGCAGTAGACTAGCGGGGGGACCCTACGAGCAGTACTTC. The full variable domain, with the rest looked up from reference TRBV2 and TRBJ2-7, is EPEVTQTPSHQVTQMGQEVILRCVPISNHLYFYWYRQILGQKVEFLVSFYNNEISEKSEIFDDQFSVERPDGSNFTLKIRSTKLEDSAMYFCASSRLAGGPYEQYFGPGTRLTVT.

V usage is TRBV10-3 and J usage is TRBJ1-2; perhaps TRBD1 as D (5 bases). CDR1 and CDR2 (germline): ENHRY, SYGVKD. Trimming took off 6 bases at V and 5 bases at J, with 19 bases between the two ends. There are 15 residues in the CDR3. DNA for the CDR3: TGTGCCATCAGGGCCCAGGGTGGCGTTGAATATGGCTACACCTTC. Translating it yields CAIRAQGGVEYGYTF.

The rearrangement uses TRBV9 and TRBJ1-2; D is perhaps TRBD1 (5 bases). Germline CDR1 SGDLS, CDR2 YYNGEE. The CDR3 has 14 amino acids. Trimming stripped 4 bases from V and 0 bases from J, with 10 bases between. The CDR3 sequence is CASSPSTANYGYTF. As DNA, the CDR3 is TGTGCCAGCAGCCCTTCGACAGCTAACTATGGCTACACCTTC.

The genes are TRBV6-1 and TRBJ1-2; possible D gene TRBD1, 5 bases. Trimming removed 2 bases from V and 4 bases from J, with 8 bases in between. The germline CDR1 and CDR2 sequences are MNHNS and SASEGT. This CDR3 contains 13 residues. The CDR3 is CASSEMGGYGYTF. The CDR3 DNA reads TGTGCCAGCAGTGAAATGGGGGGCTATGGCTACACCTTC.

The rearrangement uses TRBV28 and TRBJ2-1, with TRBD2 matching over 9 bases. In germline, CDR1 is MDHEN, CDR2 SYDVKM. This CDR3 spans 16 amino acids. V lost 4 bases, J lost 7 bases, and 11 bases stayed unmatched. The CDR3 sequence: CASSSPPGGGANEQFF. In DNA form, the CDR3 reads TGTGCCAGCAGTTCCCCCCCAGGCGGGGGGGCGAATGAGCAGTTCTTC.

With regard to this clone: Other nucleotide sequences from this sample produce the same CDR3. The V and J genes are TRBV3-1 (or the pseudogene TRBV3-2) and TRBJ1-2; D call uncertain. CDR1 is LGHDT and CDR2 is YNNKEL in the germline V gene (reference sequence). The V gene lost 2 bases and the J gene lost 5 bases, with 3 bases spanning the gap. This CDR3 has 11 amino acids. The CDR3 DNA follows: TGTGCCAGCAGCCAATCTTATGGCTACACCTTC. Its protein is CASSQSYGYTF.

This clone was recorded only once. The V and J genes are TRBV30 and TRBJ1-5; D is possibly TRBD1 (6 bases). Germline V CDR1 and CDR2: GTSNPN, SVGIG (reference sequence). CDR3 length: 15 residues. Trimming left V 1 base short and J 1 base short, with 11 bases between. DNA of the CDR3: TGTGCCTGGAGTGAGCAGGGGCTGAGCAATCAGCCCCAGCATTTT. Translated: CAWSEQGLSNQPQHF.

This CDR3 is CASSVSGGTGELFF. In nucleotides, the CDR3 is TGTGCCAGCAGTGTTAGCGGGGGCACCGGGGAGCTGTTTTTT. This chain connects TRBV25-1 to TRBJ2-2; 9 bases line up with TRBD2. V trimming: 4 bases; J trimming: 4 bases; junction bases outside the gene matches: 1. The CDR3 covers 14 residues. From germline, CDR1 is MGHDK and CDR2 SYGVNS.

This clone was observed once. CDR3 residues: CASSEGADYGYTF. The CDR3 region has the DNA TGTGCCAGCAGTGAGGGGGCGGACTATGGCTACACCTTC. V usage is TRBV2 and J usage is TRBJ1-2, with D possibly TRBD1 on 6 matching bases. Germline CDR1 and CDR2: SNHLY and FYNNEI. The V gene lost 3 bases and the J gene lost 3 bases, with 8 bases spanning the gap. The CDR3 covers 13 residues.

The chain combines TRBV5-4 with TRBJ1-1; D unclear. The germline V gene encodes CDR1 SGHNT and CDR2 YYREEE (reference sequence). V was clipped by 2 bases and J by 11 bases, with 13 bases between them. The CDR3 length is 12 residues. The CDR3 nucleotides are TGTGCCAGCAGCTTAAGTTCGGGGATGGCTTTCTTT. It translates to CASSLSSGMAFF.

The genes are TRBV29-1 and TRBJ2-2; 10 nucleotides align to TRBD2. The V gene's germline CDR1 is SQVTM and CDR2 ANQGSEA. The J segment lost 6 bases and the V segment lost 3 bases, leaving 7 bases of the junction unmatched. This CDR3 contains 15 residues. CDR3 amino acids: CSVDGLAGEAGELFF. The CDR3 DNA reads as TGCAGCGTTGACGGGCTAGCGGGGGAGGCCGGGGAGCTGTTTTTT.

The chain combines TRBV25-1 with TRBJ2-2, with D tentatively TRBD1 (5 bases). CDR1 and CDR2 from the germline V gene are MGHDK and SYGVNS. The ends were cut back, 7 bases at V and 7 bases at J, with 10 bases in the middle. The CDR3 has 12 residues. DNA of the CDR3: TGTGCCAGCAAAAGGGGTAACGGGGAGCTGTTTTTT. This translates into CASKRGNGELFF.

The chain is built from TRBV3-1 (or the pseudogene TRBV3-2) and TRBJ1-4; D perhaps matches TRBD1 (6 bases). Between the trimmed V and J ends, which lost 5 bases and 5 bases, there was a span of 12 bases. Germline lookup yields CDR1 LGHDT and CDR2 YNNKEL (reference sequence). This CDR3 is 14 amino acids long. The CDR3 nucleotides read TGTGCCAGCAGCAAGGGGGAGACAAATGAAAAACTGTTTTTT. The encoded protein is CASSKGETNEKLFF.

This chain uses TRBV6-5 with TRBJ2-3, with D perhaps TRBD1 (6 bases). The CDR3 spans 13 residues. The germline gives CDR1 MNHEY, CDR2 SVGAGI. Trimming took 7 bases from V and 2 from J, leaving 10 bases between them. The DNA for the CDR3 is TGTGCCAGCAAAAGACAGGTCACAGATACGCAGTATTTT. Protein sequence: CASKRQVTDTQYF.

V and J are TRBV6-5 and TRBJ1-6, with a tentative D call TRBD1 (6 bases). Trimming pared 6 bases from V and 6 bases from J, leaving 12 bases between. The CDR3 is 14 amino acids. Germline assignment: CDR1 MNHEY and CDR2 SVGAGI. CDR3 in DNA: TGTGCCAGCAGCCCGACAGGTTTTAATTCACCCCTCCACTTT. Translation gives CASSPTGFNSPLHF.

CDR3 in amino acids: CASSLAEGTGSYEQYF. The CDR3 region has the DNA TGCGCCAGCAGCTTGGCCGAGGGGACAGGGTCCTACGAGCAGTACTTC. This chain uses TRBV5-1 with TRBJ2-7; 9 nucleotides agree with TRBD1. The CDR3 is made up of 16 amino acids. J lost 1 base, V lost 0 bases, and 5 bases had no gene match. Germline-derived CDR1 and CDR2 are SGHRS and YFSETQ.

The V call is TRBV6-5, the J call TRBJ1-1; maybe TRBD1 (5 bases). Trimming pared 5 bases from V and 0 bases from J, leaving 13 bases between. The CDR3 covers 15 residues. The V gene's germline CDR1 is MNHEY and CDR2 SVGAGI. As DNA, the CDR3 is TGTGCCAGCAGTCCGATCCCGGGGGTGAACACTGAAGCTTTCTTT. Its protein is CASSPIPGVNTEAFF.

This chain joins TRBV7-2 and TRBJ2-1, with D uncertain. The germline CDR1 and CDR2 sequences are SGHTA and FQGNSA. V was pared by 1 base and J by 9 bases, with 10 bases between. There are 13 residues in the CDR3. The CDR3 region has the DNA TGTGCCAGCAGCTTAGTTGCTCGAGGTGAGCAGTTCTTC. It is translated as CASSLVARGEQFF.